This T cell receptor (beta chain) was found in a study of shared clonotypes between healthy human individuals (dated by TCRdb to 2018 to 2020). Broadly, across the study: A couple of women and a few men aged 18 to 49 years were included in the cohort. Different laboratories and diverse techniques were used to prepare libraries and sequence TCR repertoires, to increase sequencing depth and limit assay-specific biases. For each donor, three plates each were used for CD4 naive and CD4 memory, two plates were used for CD8 naive, and one plate was used for CD8 memory. Blood TCR repertoires of a handful of healthy adults were deeply sequenced to estimate repertoire size and the extent of clonotype sharing between individuals. Per donor, leukapheresis produced somewhere between about 0.94 and 9.5 billion PBMCs.

The donors were healthy, HIV-negative adults who had no recently reported acute infections or vaccinations. Every donor was a Caucasian adult living in Nashville, Tennessee, USA. CD8 memory samples consisted of magnetically selected CD45RO+ cells combined with CCR7-negative CD45RA+ effector memory (TemRA) cells. After blood collection by leukapheresis, PBMCs were isolated using Ficoll-Histopaque density gradient centrifugation and then cryopreserved in the vapor phase of liquid nitrogen. Analytical flow cytometry was used to check the purity and quantity of every magnetically sorted T cell population. Each sorted fraction had its genomic DNA isolated and then quantified by UV absorbance on a Nanodrop 2000c. General conclusions and limits of the study: Larger estimated clonotype richness was generally found for naive subsets than for memory subsets. Sampling was restricted to blood, and TCR repertoires in tissue are likely to differ from TCR repertoires in blood. Compared with non-shared clonotypes, the clonotypes found in all four sorted-subset donors had higher generation probabilities. Based on pairwise subsampling, the degree of clonotype sharing among donors was expected to be affected by sequencing depth. Because the study included only a small number of donors, the genetic and exposure-history diversity represented was limited. About 5% of naive CD4, around 3.6% of naive CD8, approximately 2.2% of memory CD4, and approximately 0.39% of memory CD8 clonotypes were shared across a few donors. Even with the large sequencing depth, rarefaction of the sorted-subset datasets indicated that sequencing was incomplete.

Using the deep immunoSEQ assay, TCR CDR3 regions were amplified from genomic DNA by multiplex PCR. Genomic DNA extracted from each cell subset was distributed evenly over all wells of several immunoSEQ 96-well plates, and each plate served as one replicate. For sorted subsets, approximately 190 ng genomic DNA, equal to 30,000 or so T cell genomes, was loaded into each replicate PCR. Purified libraries were measured with a Qubit 3.0 fluorometer, size-checked on a Bioanalyzer 2100, and measured again with the KAPA Library Quantification kit. Every immunoSEQ 96-well plate was sequenced on a dedicated single-read 150-cycle Illumina NextSeq 550 flow cell. The paper's processing steps were these. Because the immunoSEQ output held only junctional sequences and lacked quality scores, the filtering could not match the filtering applied to full-length reads. To assign V/J genes and CDR3, sequences were annotated against IMGT germline references using PyIR, a Python wrapper for IgBLAST v1.9. Reads were filtered out if the reads had weak V/J assignments (E-value above 1e-6), no CDR3, stop codons, out-of-frame junctions, or ambiguous translated residues. V3J clonotypes were defined as sequences sharing the same inferred V gene, J gene, and CDR3 amino acid sequence. The percentage overlap between two repertoires was calculated by dividing the number of shared unique clonotypes by the size of the smaller repertoire. Repertoire richness was assessed with RTK rarefaction, the Chao1 estimator, and Recon v2.1 estimates of unobserved clonotypes. OLGA was used to compute generation probabilities for all TCRbeta clonotypes that the gDNA method yielded from a handful of donors. In its TCRdb copy, this immuneACCESS table keeps in-frame sequences only and misses some clones. Where compared with another copy, unresolved V genes explain less than half of these, and the others have no known cause. The D gene and trimming were derived from the DNA, and the V and J assignments and clone size from that table. Recorded for this sample are 650,000 to 700,000 clones; roughly 88% of them occurred a single time. The ten biggest clones cover about 34% of the sample.

Comment on this clone: No antigen is known for it. Per-base qualities were not stored, and no clone one base away is much larger.

The TCR sequence derives from a man aged 18 to 30 in good health. Some clones in this sample may be carry-over from other donors' samples. Sequencing input: memory CD8+ T cells from PBMCs. This specimen's cell subset or site label, per the study, means: CD45RO+ cells pooled with CCR7-negative TemRA cells.

CDR3 region: CASSLGPLRTPDTQYF. In nucleotides, the sequence is TGTGCCAGCAGCTTAGGGCCCCTAAGGACGCCGGATACGCAGTATTTT. The chain joins TRBV7-2 to TRBJ2-3, with no D gene named confidently. The CDR3 sequence holds 16 residues, the cysteine and phenylalanine included. Only the CDR3 region is kept as DNA, spanning 48 bases read in frame from base 1. CDR1 and CDR2, per the germline V gene, are SGHTA and FQGNSA. V is clipped by 1 base and J by 6 bases, and the sequence between their germline boundaries is 17 bases long.